This entry lists 4 T cell receptor beta chains sequenced from one sample in a study of T cell clonality in common variable immunodeficiency. Data came from immunoSEQ multiplex PCR; TCRdb stores just in-frame clones and leaves some out. The sample holds more than 30,000 clones, and no clone turns up only once. Sample: peripheral blood mononuclear cells. Receptor source: a person aged 18 to 70 in good health.

This clone was seen a few times. The DNA ends 3 residues before the CDR3 does, and the rest of the CDR3 is filled in from the germline J gene. The rearrangement links TRBV25-1 to TRBJ2-1, with TRBD1 as a possible D gene (6 bases). The CDR3 loop spans 15 amino acids. CDR1 MGHDK and CDR2 SYGVNS come from the germline V gene. V was trimmed by 3 bases and J by 5 bases, leaving 14 bases between them. The covered CDR3 bases are TGTGCCAGCAGTGATCTTGGGACACCAGACAATGAG. Translation: CASSDLGTPDNE. Given in full, the CDR3 is CASSDLGTPDNEQFF. Combining the CDR3 with reference TRBV25-1 and TRBJ2-1 gives the whole variable domain EADIYQTPRYLVIGTGKKITLECSQTMGHDKMYWYQQDPGMELHLIHYSYGVNSTEKGDLSSESTVSRIRTEHFPLTLESARPSHTSQYLCASSDLGTPDNEQFFGPGTRLTVL.

This clone was found many times. The read falls 3 residues short of the CDR3 end, and the missing part is taken from the germline J gene. The chain employs TRBV5-1 and TRBJ2-1, with 9 bases fitting TRBD1. Germline loops: CDR1 SGHRS, CDR2 YFSETQ. CDR3 size: 16 residues. V lost 6 bases to trimming and J lost 2 bases; unmatched junction nucleotides: 9. The CDR3 sequence is CASKSEDRGAYNEQFF. The CDR3 DNA, read in part, is TGCGCCAGCAAAAGCGAGGACAGGGGCGCCTACAATGAG.

This clone was recorded at least ten times. The read gets to within 3 residues of the CDR3 end, and the germline J gene fills in the rest. The chain recombines TRBV7-6 with TRBJ2-7, with 7 bases aligning to TRBD1. In germline, CDR1 is SGHVS, CDR2 FNYEAQ. CDR3 size: 14 residues. The V segment lost 6 bases and the J segment 2 bases; nucleotides outside the gene matches: 7. The DNA read from the CDR3 is TGTGCCAGCAGACCATCGACAGGGACCTACGAG. This codes for CASRPSTGTYE. The whole CDR3 protein reads CASRPSTGTYEQYF.

This clone was detected ten times or more. The CDR3 extends 3 residues past the end of the read, so its final part is completed from the germline J gene. The chain carries TRBV9 and TRBJ2-7, with D maybe TRBD1 (6 bases). Trimming pared 3 bases from V and 6 bases from J, leaving 13 bases between. CDR1 and CDR2 from the germline V gene are SGDLS and YYNGEE. CDR3 size: 13 residues. The CDR3 reads CASSALQGGEQYF. The sequenced part of the CDR3 DNA is TGTGCCAGCAGCGCGTTACAGGGTGGCGAG.